This entry features one TCR beta chain sequence. What it binds is unknown. The CDR3 is 12 residues long. The V gene's germline CDR1 is SGHTS and CDR2 YDEGEE. V was clipped by 5 bases and J by 7 bases, with 13 bases between them. The table came from immunoSEQ multiplex PCR; TCRdb's copy has only in-frame clones and leaves some out. The sample includes tens of thousands of clones, about 90% of them seen just once. The data derive from a study of OX40 agonist ivuxolimab in advanced cancers. Study in general: The study treated patients with ivuxolimab, an agonistic anti-OX40 (CD134) antibody. Study-wide results and caveats: Also showing low normalized T-cell clonal expansion were some of the nonresponders.

The chain recombines TRBV5-8 with TRBJ2-7, with D maybe TRBD2 (5 bases). The TCR comes from an adult with an advanced solid tumor such as melanoma, head and neck, liver or kidney cancer. The starting material was CD4+ or CD8+ T cells sorted from blood, obtained in a trial of the OX40 agonist ivuxolimab. The CDR3 protein is CASRKTGREQYF. The CDR3 region has the DNA TGTGCCAGCAGAAAAACGGGGAGAGAGCAGTACTTC.